Listed below are T cell receptor beta chains from one sample, sequenced in a study of T cell repertoires in cytomegalovirus infection. TCRdb re-analysed the reads in MiXCR, keeping a single row per CDR3 protein. The repertoire consists of roughly 310,000 distinct CDR3 sequences, with 15% to 20% occurring once and the leading ten covering about 12%. Sequenced input: PBMCs. The receptor set was obtained from a human donor in good health (CMV status not recorded). Some clones in this sample may be carry-over from other donors' samples. The CDR3 runs from the conserved cysteine through the conserved F or W. The order of the fields is V gene, J gene, clone size, CDR3 length, D gene, CDR3 DNA, CDR3 protein. A D gene is named only where the DNA matches it firmly. The size of a clone is reported for some rows only, either as once, few or many, or as a class for expanded clones.

v_gene: TRBV7-2; j_gene: TRBJ1-1; abundance: many; len: 14; d_gene: TRBD1; CDR3nt: TGTGCCAGCAGAGGGACAGCAGGGGACACTGAAGCTTTCTTT; CDR3aa: CASRGTAGDTEAFF
v_gene: TRBV11-2; j_gene: TRBJ2-5; abundance: many; len: 13; d_gene: .; CDR3nt: TGTGCCAGCAGCCCCCAGGGCCAAGAGACCCAGTACTTC; CDR3aa: CASSPQGQETQYF
v_gene: TRBV20-1; j_gene: TRBJ1-3; abundance: .; len: 16; d_gene: .; CDR3nt: TGCAGTGCTAGATTATTCGACAGCAGCTCTGGAAACACCATATATTTT; CDR3aa: CSARLFDSSSGNTIYF
v_gene: TRBV7-6; j_gene: TRBJ1-1; abundance: .; len: 13; d_gene: .; CDR3nt: TGTGCCAGCAAGGCGCGGGCGGACACTGAAGCTTTCTTT; CDR3aa: CASKARADTEAFF
v_gene: TRBV12-3/TRBV12-4; j_gene: TRBJ1-1; abundance: many; len: 13; d_gene: .; CDR3nt: TGTGCCAGCAGCCCCATGGAGAGCACTGAAGCTTTCTTT; CDR3aa: CASSPMESTEAFF
v_gene: TRBV20-1; j_gene: TRBJ2-1; abundance: .; len: 16; d_gene: TRBD2; CDR3nt: TGCAGTGCTAGTTCCGGGACTAGCGGTGGAAGGGGTGAGCAGTTCTTC; CDR3aa: CSASSGTSGGRGEQFF
v_gene: TRBV28; j_gene: TRBJ2-4; abundance: few; len: 19; d_gene: TRBD2; CDR3nt: TGTGCCAGCAGTCAGGGACCAGCGGGGGGGCGAAACGGCAAAAACATTCAGTACTTC; CDR3aa: CASSQGPAGGRNGKNIQYF
v_gene: TRBV10-3; j_gene: TRBJ2-3; abundance: .; len: 16; d_gene: .; CDR3nt: TGTGCCATCAGTGAGTCTCCAGGGGCTAGCACAGATACGCAGTATTTT; CDR3aa: CAISESPGASTDTQYF
v_gene: TRBV6-5; j_gene: TRBJ2-3; abundance: .; len: 16; d_gene: TRBD2; CDR3nt: TGTGCCAGCAGTTTCGCTACTAGCGGTAGCACAGATACGCAGTATTTT; CDR3aa: CASSFATSGSTDTQYF
v_gene: TRBV3-1; j_gene: TRBJ1-2; abundance: .; len: 11; d_gene: TRBD1; CDR3nt: TGTGCCAGCAGAGACAGGGGAGGCTACACCTTC; CDR3aa: CASRDRGGYTF
v_gene: TRBV6-1; j_gene: TRBJ1-1; abundance: .; len: 16; d_gene: .; CDR3nt: TGTGCCAGCTCCCGGGTCAAGAGTCTCATGAACACTGAAGCTTTCTTT; CDR3aa: CASSRVKSLMNTEAFF
v_gene: TRBV29-1; j_gene: TRBJ1-1; abundance: .; len: 14; d_gene: TRBD1; CDR3nt: TGCAGCGTTGCAACAGGGGGCGCGTACACTGAAGCTTTCTTT; CDR3aa: CSVATGGAYTEAFF
v_gene: TRBV12-3/TRBV12-4; j_gene: TRBJ1-5; abundance: many; len: 12; d_gene: .; CDR3nt: TGTGCCAGCACCGAAAACTTGGGGCCCCAGCATTTT; CDR3aa: CASTENLGPQHF
v_gene: TRBV7-7; j_gene: TRBJ2-1; abundance: few; len: 15; d_gene: .; CDR3nt: TGTGCTAGCAGCTTGGGCGGGTCAGTTTACAATGAGCAGTTCTTC; CDR3aa: CASSLGGSVYNEQFF
v_gene: TRBV5-4; j_gene: TRBJ2-1; abundance: .; len: 16; d_gene: TRBD1; CDR3nt: TGTGCCAGCAGCTTGGGGACCGGGACAGGGACCAATGAGCAGTTCTTC; CDR3aa: CASSLGTGTGTNEQFF
v_gene: TRBV7-2; j_gene: TRBJ1-5; abundance: few; len: 15; d_gene: .; CDR3nt: TGTGCCAGCAGCTCCGCAGGGGTCCCCAATCAGCCCCAGCATTTT; CDR3aa: CASSSAGVPNQPQHF
v_gene: TRBV5-1; j_gene: TRBJ2-5; abundance: many; len: 15; d_gene: .; CDR3nt: TGCGCCAGCAGCATGACCGGGACTCTACAAGAGACCCAGTACTTC; CDR3aa: CASSMTGTLQETQYF
v_gene: TRBV6-2/TRBV6-3; j_gene: TRBJ2-1; abundance: .; len: 12; d_gene: .; CDR3nt: TGTGCCAGCAGTCCGGTTACGGCTGAGCAGTTCTTC; CDR3aa: CASSPVTAEQFF
v_gene: TRBV7-8; j_gene: TRBJ2-1; abundance: .; len: 13; d_gene: .; CDR3nt: TGTGCCAGCAGCTTACCTGTAGCGGTTGAGCAGTTCTTC; CDR3aa: CASSLPVAVEQFF
v_gene: TRBV7-9; j_gene: TRBJ1-1; abundance: few; len: 17; d_gene: TRBD1; CDR3nt: TGTGCCAGCAGCTACTCGACAGGGACCACGGCCGTCACTGAAGCTTTCTTT; CDR3aa: CASSYSTGTTAVTEAFF
v_gene: TRBV5-1; j_gene: TRBJ2-1; abundance: few; len: 16; d_gene: .; CDR3nt: TGCGCCAGCAGCTTGGAATCCGCGGGCTCCTACAATGAGCAGTTCTTC; CDR3aa: CASSLESAGSYNEQFF
v_gene: TRBV11-2; j_gene: TRBJ2-3; abundance: few; len: 14; d_gene: .; CDR3nt: TGTGCCAGCAGCACGGGGGACAGCACAGATACGCAGTATTTT; CDR3aa: CASSTGDSTDTQYF
v_gene: TRBV7-2; j_gene: TRBJ2-3; abundance: many; len: 15; d_gene: .; CDR3nt: TGTGCCAGCAGCTTCGTCGGGGATGGCACAGATACGCAGTATTTT; CDR3aa: CASSFVGDGTDTQYF
v_gene: TRBV4-1; j_gene: TRBJ2-7; abundance: few; len: 16; d_gene: TRBD2; CDR3nt: TGCGCCAGCAGCCAAGAAGTAGCGGGGGGCTCCTACGAGCAGTACTTC; CDR3aa: CASSQEVAGGSYEQYF